The sequence of this T cell receptor (beta chain) was determined in a study of cytomegalovirus exposure and HLA in healthy donors. As concerns this clone: Its target is not known.

Study conclusions and caveats: Common viral pathogens seemed, in a later analysis, to connect with several of the most significant clusters. TCR beta sequences reportedly predicted most subjects' HLA-A and HLA-B alleles accurately. A cluster of highly shared sequence variants was likely a sequencing artifact.

The V gene lost 5 bases and the J gene lost 2 bases, with 7 bases spanning the gap. Germline values: CDR1 MDHEN, CDR2 SYDVKM. CDR3 length: 12 amino acids. The PCR employed 60 Vbeta primers together with 13 Jbeta primers. Generated by immunoSEQ multiplex PCR, the TCRdb table keeps only in-frame clones and is missing some. The table shows hundreds of thousands of clones, with more than 75% occurring only once. The chain joins TRBV28 to TRBJ2-7; D not resolved. The sequence was obtained from a male donor in good health and CMV-seronegative. Source material: PBMCs. CDR3 loop: CASSPYTYEQYF. The CDR3 nucleotides are TGTGCCAGCAGTCCGTATACCTACGAGCAGTACTTC.